This T cell receptor beta chain was identified in a study of OX40 agonist ivuxolimab in advanced cancers. Overall study: Dose-escalation patients were diagnosed with hepatocellular carcinoma, melanoma, renal cell cancer or head and neck cancer.

Some clones are missing from TCRdb's copy, which holds only in-frame ones; the method was immunoSEQ multiplex PCR. The repertoire holds roughly 18,000 clones, with 80% to 90% as singletons. General study findings and limits: The study observed clonal expansion of CD4+ and CD8+ blood T cells by week 6 at 0.1 to 3.0 mg/kg. More expanded clones were found, on average, in CD8+ than in CD4+ T cells.

This clone was picked up a small number of times. Its antigen remains unidentified. Germline V gene sequence: CDR1 MDHEN, CDR2 SYDVKM. V shed 2 bases, J shed 6 bases, and the junction held 7 bases outside the gene matches. The CDR3 runs to 14 residues. V gene TRBV28 combines with J gene TRBJ2-7, with 7 positions matching TRBD2. This sample comprised CD4+ or CD8+ T cells sorted from blood, obtained in a trial of the OX40 agonist ivuxolimab. The source of this sequence is an adult with an advanced solid tumor such as melanoma, head and neck, liver or kidney cancer. Here the CDR3 reads CASSLGGSLSEQYF. As DNA, the CDR3 is TGTGCCAGCAGTTTAGGCGGGAGTCTCTCCGAGCAGTACTTC. Full variable domain (rest looked up from reference TRBV28 and TRBJ2-7): DVKVTQSSRYLVKRTGEKVFLECVQDMDHENMFWYRQDPGLGLRLIYFSYDVKMKEKGDIPEGYSVSREKKERFSLILESASTNQTSMYLCASSLGGSLSEQYFGPGTRLTVT.